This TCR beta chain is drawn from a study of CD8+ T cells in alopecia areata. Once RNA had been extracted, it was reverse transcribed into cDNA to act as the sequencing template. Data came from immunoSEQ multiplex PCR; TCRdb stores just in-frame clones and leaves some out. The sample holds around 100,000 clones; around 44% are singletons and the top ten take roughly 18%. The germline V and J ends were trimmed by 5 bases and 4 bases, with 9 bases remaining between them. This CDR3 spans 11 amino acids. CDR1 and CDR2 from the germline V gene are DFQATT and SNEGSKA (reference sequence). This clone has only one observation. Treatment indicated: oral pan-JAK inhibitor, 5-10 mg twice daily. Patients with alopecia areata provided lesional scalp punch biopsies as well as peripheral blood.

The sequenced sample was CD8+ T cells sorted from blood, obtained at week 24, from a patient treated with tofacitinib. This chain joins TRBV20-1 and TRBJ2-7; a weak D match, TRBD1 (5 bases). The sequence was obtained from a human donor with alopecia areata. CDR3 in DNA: TGCAGTGCTCCCCAGGGATACGAGCAGTACTTC. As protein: CSAPQGYEQYF.